The rows below give T cell receptor beta chains drawn from one sample of a study of identical twins. Each CDR3 protein is one row after TCRdb ran MiXCR on the 5' RACE reads. The sample lists 1.5 million to 2 million distinct CDR3 sequences, roughly 35% seen once, with about 0.27% in the top ten. The sample taken for sequencing was cord blood. Receptors originate from a newborn girl in good health. Both conserved end residues are part of each CDR3. The order of the fields is J gene, D gene, clone size, V gene, CDR3 protein, CDR3 DNA. D genes are given only for firm matches. Clone size is shown for a subset of rows, as once, few, many or a class of expanded clone.

TRBJ2-5 | TRBD2 | few | TRBV6-5 | CASRGLARETQYF | TGTGCCAGCAGGGGACTAGCGAGGGAGACCCAGTACTTC
TRBJ2-1 | NA | NA | TRBV27 | CASSFVRGSSYNEQFF | TGTGCCAGCAGTTTCGTGAGGGGGAGCTCCTACAATGAGCAGTTCTTC
TRBJ2-3 | TRBD2 | few | TRBV4-2 | CASSQEGRLAGTTDTQYF | TGTGCCAGCAGCCAAGAGGGGAGACTAGCGGGGACGACAGATACGCAGTATTTT
TRBJ2-1 | TRBD1 | many | TRBV29-1 | CSVESRTGGSYNEQFF | TGCAGCGTTGAAAGCCGGACAGGGGGCTCCTACAATGAGCAGTTCTTC
TRBJ2-7 | NA | NA | TRBV5-1 | CASSSMDRTISSYEQYF | TGCGCCAGCAGCTCGATGGATAGAACTATAAGCTCCTACGAGCAGTACTTC
TRBJ1-1 | TRBD1 | NA | TRBV6-1 | CASRETGVGEAFF | TGTGCCAGCAGGGAAACAGGGGTAGGTGAAGCTTTCTTT
TRBJ2-3 | TRBD2 | NA | TRBV18 | CASSRHRSGRTDTQYF | TGTGCCAGCTCACGACATCGTAGCGGGAGGACAGATACGCAGTATTTT
TRBJ1-2 | NA | many | TRBV4-1 | CASSLDTNNYGYTF | TGCGCCAGCAGCTTGGACACAAATAACTATGGCTACACCTTC
TRBJ1-2 | TRBD1 | few | TRBV24-1 | CATSPGTGVDGYTF | TGTGCCACCAGCCCCGGGACAGGGGTAGATGGCTACACCTTC
TRBJ2-1 | NA | NA | TRBV29-1 | CSGEGGHRFYNEQFF | TGCAGCGGTGAGGGGGGGCATCGCTTTTACAATGAGCAGTTCTTC
TRBJ2-7 | TRBD1 | many | TRBV28 | CASIAPGQGSYEQYF | TGTGCCAGCATCGCTCCGGGACAGGGAAGTTACGAGCAGTACTTC
TRBJ2-1 | NA | NA | TRBV5-1 | CASSLDGPQRFF | TGCGCCAGCAGCCTAGACGGGCCCCAACGGTTCTTC
TRBJ1-1 | TRBD1 | few | TRBV5-1 | CASSPFGQDTEAFF | TGCGCCAGCAGCCCCTTTGGACAGGACACTGAAGCTTTCTTT
TRBJ2-1 | NA | NA | TRBV20-1 | CSAGDSYEQFF | TGCAGTGCCGGGGACTCGTATGAGCAGTTCTTC
TRBJ2-1 | TRBD2 | NA | TRBV20-1 | CSARAGGGAYNEQFF | TGCAGTGCTAGAGCTGGCGGGGGGGCATACAATGAGCAGTTCTTC
TRBJ2-5 | NA | many | TRBV28 | CASSTARFQETQYF | TGTGCCAGCAGTACCGCTAGGTTTCAAGAGACCCAGTACTTC
TRBJ2-5 | TRBD2 | NA | TRBV20-1 | CSASWWGDLFLAGVGGETQYF | TGCAGTGCTAGTTGGTGGGGGGACCTTTTTCTAGCGGGAGTAGGAGGGGAGACCCAGTACTTC
TRBJ1-2 | NA | NA | TRBV20-1 | CSAQGRRGYTF | TGCAGTGCTCAAGGGAGGAGAGGCTACACCTTC
TRBJ2-7 | TRBD2 | NA | TRBV20-1 | CSAGLAGGRLYNEQYF | TGCAGTGCTGGGCTAGCGGGAGGGAGGTTGTACAATGAGCAGTACTTC
TRBJ2-3 | NA | few | TRBV27 | CASSSLGSFDTQYF | TGTGCCAGCAGTAGCCTCGGGAGTTTCGATACGCAGTATTTT
TRBJ1-1 | TRBD1 | NA | TRBV6-1 | CASREGGQREAFF | TGTGCCAGCAGGGAAGGGGGACAGCGGGAGGCTTTCTTT
TRBJ2-7 | NA | many | TRBV12-3/TRBV12-4 | CASSEQSYEQYF | TGTGCCAGCAGCGAACAGTCCTACGAGCAGTACTTC
TRBJ2-2 | NA | few | TRBV29-1 | CSVEDRGGTGELFF | TGCAGCGTTGAAGACAGGGGAGGAACCGGGGAGCTGTTTTTT
TRBJ2-7 | TRBD2 | few | TRBV5-1 | CASSLGLAGGLYNEQYF | TGCGCCAGCAGCTTAGGACTAGCGGGGGGATTATACAATGAGCAGTACTTC
TRBJ1-2 | TRBD1 | few | TRBV28 | CASSRQGGTVGYTF | TGTGCCAGCAGTCGACAGGGAGGTACGGTGGGCTACACCTTC
TRBJ1-2 | TRBD1 | few | TRBV5-1 | CARRDRLYGYTF | TGCGCCAGGCGGGACAGGCTATATGGCTACACCTTC
TRBJ1-2 | NA | NA | TRBV6-1 | CASTPVNYGYTF | TGTGCCAGCACCCCAGTCAACTATGGCTACACCTTC
TRBJ2-1 | NA | few | TRBV3-1 | CASSQLLPYNEQFF | TGTGCCAGCAGCCAGTTACTACCGTACAATGAGCAGTTCTTC
TRBJ2-5 | TRBD2 | NA | TRBV11-2 | CASSHLAGRWETQYF | TGTGCCAGCAGCCACTTAGCGGGGAGATGGGAGACCCAGTACTTC
TRBJ2-7 | NA | few | TRBV20-1 | CSASRQRNYEQYF | TGCAGTGCTTCCCGCCAGAGGAACTACGAGCAGTACTTC
TRBJ2-1 | NA | NA | TRBV12-5 | CASGSGEQGEQFF | TGTGCTAGTGGTTCTGGGGAACAGGGTGAGCAGTTCTTC
TRBJ2-3 | TRBD2 | few | TRBV11-1 | CASSLGGLREDTQYF | TGTGCCAGCAGCTTAGGGGGACTACGAGAAGATACGCAGTATTTT
TRBJ1-2 | NA | few | TRBV6-1 | CASSEAKTGGYTF | TGTGCCAGCAGTGAAGCGAAGACCGGTGGCTACACCTTC
TRBJ2-1 | TRBD1 | few | TRBV28 | CASSFQDRGRNEQFF | TGTGCCAGCAGTTTTCAGGACAGGGGGCGCAATGAGCAGTTCTTC
TRBJ2-5 | NA | few | TRBV7-9 | CASSLVQGMWNNEQYF | TGTGCCAGCAGCTTAGTCCAGGGTATGTGGAACAATGAGCAGTACTTC
TRBJ2-7 | NA | NA | TRBV27 | CASSLVRSGNEQYF | TGTGCCAGCAGTTTGGTTAGGTCGGGTAATGAGCAGTACTTC